This T cell receptor (beta chain) was captured in a study of T cell responses to AZD1222 COVID-19 vaccine. Germline V CDR1 and CDR2: LGHNA, YSLEER. The CDR3 is 15 amino acids. Trimming removed 0 bases at V and 3 bases at J, with 11 bases between. Sequencing used immunoSEQ multiplex PCR; TCRdb keeps in-frame clones, though not all of them. The sample yields more than 35,000 clones, about 83% seen once. This rearrangement joins TRBV4-3 to TRBJ1-2, with D tentatively TRBD1 (5 bases). The specimen comprised peripheral blood, sampled on day 0 of AZD1222 vaccination. The sequence came from an adult in good health. For the CDR3, the DNA is TGCGCCAGCAGCCAAGAACTCAGGGAATACTATGGCTACACCTTC. This encodes CASSQELREYYGYTF.